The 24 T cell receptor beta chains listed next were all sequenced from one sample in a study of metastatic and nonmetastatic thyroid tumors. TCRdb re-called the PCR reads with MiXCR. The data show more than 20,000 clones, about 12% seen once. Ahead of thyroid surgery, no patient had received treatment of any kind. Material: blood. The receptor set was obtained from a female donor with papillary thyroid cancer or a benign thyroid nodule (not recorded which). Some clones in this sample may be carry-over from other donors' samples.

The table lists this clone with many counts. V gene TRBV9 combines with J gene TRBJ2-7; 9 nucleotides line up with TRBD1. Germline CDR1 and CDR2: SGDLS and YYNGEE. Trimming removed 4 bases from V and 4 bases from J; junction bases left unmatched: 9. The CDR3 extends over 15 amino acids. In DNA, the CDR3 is TGTGCCAGCAGCCAGACAGGGGGGCTCTCTTACGAGCAGTACTTC. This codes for CASSQTGGLSYEQYF.

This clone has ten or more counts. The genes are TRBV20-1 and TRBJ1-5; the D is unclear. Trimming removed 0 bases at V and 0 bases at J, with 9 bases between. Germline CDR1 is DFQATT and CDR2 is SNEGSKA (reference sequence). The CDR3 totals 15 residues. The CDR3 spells CSARDKEYSNQPQHF. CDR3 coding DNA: TGCAGTGCTAGAGATAAGGAGTATAGCAATCAGCCCCAGCATTTT.

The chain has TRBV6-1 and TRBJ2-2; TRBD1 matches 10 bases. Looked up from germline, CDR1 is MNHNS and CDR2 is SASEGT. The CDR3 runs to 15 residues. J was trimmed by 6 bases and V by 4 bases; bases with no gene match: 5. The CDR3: CASSGQGAFPGELFF. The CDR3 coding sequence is TGTGCCAGCAGTGGACAGGGGGCTTTCCCCGGGGAGCTGTTTTTT.

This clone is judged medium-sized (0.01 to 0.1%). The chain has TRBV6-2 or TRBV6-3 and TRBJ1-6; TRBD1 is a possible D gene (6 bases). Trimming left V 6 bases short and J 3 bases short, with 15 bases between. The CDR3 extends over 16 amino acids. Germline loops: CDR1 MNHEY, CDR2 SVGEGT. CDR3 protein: CASSISGGNYNSPLHF. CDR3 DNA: TGTGCCAGCAGCATCTCCGGGGGCAACTATAATTCACCCCTCCACTTT.

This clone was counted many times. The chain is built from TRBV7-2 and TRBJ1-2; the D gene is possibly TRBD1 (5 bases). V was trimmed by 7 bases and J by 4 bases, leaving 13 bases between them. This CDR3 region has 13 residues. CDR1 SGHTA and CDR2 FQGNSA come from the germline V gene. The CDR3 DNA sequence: TGTGCCAGCACCGCCGACGGGGCCTATGGCTACACCTTC. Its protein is CASTADGAYGYTF.

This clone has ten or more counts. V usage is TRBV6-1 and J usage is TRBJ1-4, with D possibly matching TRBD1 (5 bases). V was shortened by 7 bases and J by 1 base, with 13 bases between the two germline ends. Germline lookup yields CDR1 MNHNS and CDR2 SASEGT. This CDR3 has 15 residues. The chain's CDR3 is CASNLRVETNEKLFF. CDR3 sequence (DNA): TGTGCCAGCAACCTCAGGGTGGAAACTAATGAAAAACTGTTTTTT.

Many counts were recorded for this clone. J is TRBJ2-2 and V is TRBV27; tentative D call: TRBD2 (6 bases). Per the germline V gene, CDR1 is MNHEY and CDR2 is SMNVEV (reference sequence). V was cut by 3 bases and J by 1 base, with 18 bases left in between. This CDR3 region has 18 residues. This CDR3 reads CASSFRFGGIWNTGELFF. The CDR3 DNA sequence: TGTGCCAGCAGTTTTCGATTTGGCGGGATCTGGAACACCGGGGAGCTGTTTTTT.

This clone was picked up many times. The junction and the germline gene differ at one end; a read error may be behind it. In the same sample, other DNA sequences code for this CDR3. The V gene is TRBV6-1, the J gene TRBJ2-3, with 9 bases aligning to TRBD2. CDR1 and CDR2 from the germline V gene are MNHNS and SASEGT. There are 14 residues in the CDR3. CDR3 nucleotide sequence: TGTGCCAGCAGGTTGGGGACTAGCACAGATACACAGTATTTT. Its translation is CASRLGTSTDTQYF.

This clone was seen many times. The CDR3 DNA follows: TGTGCCAGCAGCCATTTCACGAGGACCAACGAGCAGTACTTC. Amino acid sequence: CASSHFTRTNEQYF. The chain uses TRBV3-1 and TRBJ2-7; no definite D call. Trimming took 3 bases from V and 5 from J, leaving 14 bases between them. CDR3 length: 14 residues. CDR1 is LGHDT, CDR2 YNNKEL, per germline (reference sequence).

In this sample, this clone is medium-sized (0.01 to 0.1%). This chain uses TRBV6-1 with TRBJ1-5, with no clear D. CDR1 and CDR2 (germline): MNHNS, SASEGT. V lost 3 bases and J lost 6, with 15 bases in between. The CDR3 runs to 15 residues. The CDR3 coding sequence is TGTGCCAGCAGTGAGGGTCACTCTGGTGGTCAGCCCCAGCATTTT. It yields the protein CASSEGHSGGQPQHF.

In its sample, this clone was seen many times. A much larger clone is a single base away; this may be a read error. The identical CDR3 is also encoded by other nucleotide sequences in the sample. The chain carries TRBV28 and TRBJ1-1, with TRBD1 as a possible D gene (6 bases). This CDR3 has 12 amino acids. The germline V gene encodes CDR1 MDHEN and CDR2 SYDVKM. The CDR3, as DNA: TGCGCCAGCAGTTTAGTCGGGGGGCATGCTTTCTTT. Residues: CASSLVGGHAFF.

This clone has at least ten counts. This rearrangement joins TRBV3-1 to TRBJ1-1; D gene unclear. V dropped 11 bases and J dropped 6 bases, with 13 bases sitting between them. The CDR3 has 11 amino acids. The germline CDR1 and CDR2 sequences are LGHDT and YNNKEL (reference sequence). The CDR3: CASKREAEAFF. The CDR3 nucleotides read TGTGCCTCCAAGCGGGAGGCTGAAGCTTTCTTT.

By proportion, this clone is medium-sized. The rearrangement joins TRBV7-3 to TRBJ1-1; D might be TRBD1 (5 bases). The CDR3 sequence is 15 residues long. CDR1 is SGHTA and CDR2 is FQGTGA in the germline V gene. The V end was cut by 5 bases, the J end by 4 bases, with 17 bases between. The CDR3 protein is CASSPTGGGGTEAFF. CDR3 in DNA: TGTGCCAGCAGCCCGACGGGGGGTGGGGGCACTGAAGCTTTCTTT.

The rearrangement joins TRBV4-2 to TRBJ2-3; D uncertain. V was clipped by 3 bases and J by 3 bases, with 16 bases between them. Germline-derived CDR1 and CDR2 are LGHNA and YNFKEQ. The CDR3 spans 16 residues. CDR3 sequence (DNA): TGTGCCAGCAGCCAGGTCCTGGGCATGGGAACAGATACGCAGTATTTT. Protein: CASSQVLGMGTDTQYF.

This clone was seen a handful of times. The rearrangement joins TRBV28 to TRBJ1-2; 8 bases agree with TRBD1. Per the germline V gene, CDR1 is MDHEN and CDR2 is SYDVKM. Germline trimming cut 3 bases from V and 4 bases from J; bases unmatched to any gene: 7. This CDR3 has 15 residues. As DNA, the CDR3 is TGTGCCAGCAGTTTCGCTTCACAGGGGGGCTATGGCTACACCTTC. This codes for CASSFASQGGYGYTF.

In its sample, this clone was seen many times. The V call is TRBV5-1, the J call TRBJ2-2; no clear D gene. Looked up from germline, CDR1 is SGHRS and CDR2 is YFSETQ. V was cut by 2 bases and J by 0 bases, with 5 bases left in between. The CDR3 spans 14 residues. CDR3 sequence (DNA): TGCGCCAGCAGCTTAGGTTCGAACACCGGGGAGCTGTTTTTT. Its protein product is CASSLGSNTGELFF.

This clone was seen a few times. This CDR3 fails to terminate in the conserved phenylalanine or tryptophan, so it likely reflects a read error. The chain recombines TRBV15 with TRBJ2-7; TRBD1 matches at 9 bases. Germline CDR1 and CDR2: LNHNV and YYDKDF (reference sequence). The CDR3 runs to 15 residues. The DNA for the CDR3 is TGTGCCCCCAGCAGAGGGACAGGGTTATCCTACGAGCAGTACTTA. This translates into CAPSRGTGLSYEQYL.

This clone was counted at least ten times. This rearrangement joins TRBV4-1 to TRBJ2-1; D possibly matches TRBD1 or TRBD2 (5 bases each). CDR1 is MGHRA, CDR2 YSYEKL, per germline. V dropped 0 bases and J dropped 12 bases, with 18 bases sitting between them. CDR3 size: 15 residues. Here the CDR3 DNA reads TGCGCCAGCAGCCAAGATCTTCTTTACCCGGGACGGCAGTTCTTC. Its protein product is CASSQDLLYPGRQFF.

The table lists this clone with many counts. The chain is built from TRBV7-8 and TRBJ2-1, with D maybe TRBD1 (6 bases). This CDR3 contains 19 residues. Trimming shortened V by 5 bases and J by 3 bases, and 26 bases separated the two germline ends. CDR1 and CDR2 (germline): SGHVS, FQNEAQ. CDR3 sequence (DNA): TGTGCCAGCAGCCCAGGGGCCCCAGCCAACCCCTTTTACTACAATGAGCAGTTCTTC. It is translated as CASSPGAPANPFYYNEQFF.

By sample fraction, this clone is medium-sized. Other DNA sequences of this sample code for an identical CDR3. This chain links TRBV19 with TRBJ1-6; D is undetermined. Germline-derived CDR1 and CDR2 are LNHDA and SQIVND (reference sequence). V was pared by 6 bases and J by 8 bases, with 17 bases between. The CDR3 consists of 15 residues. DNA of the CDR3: TGTGCCAGTAGCCGGGCCCTCTTGGGAGATTCACCCCTCCACTTT. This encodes CASSRALLGDSPLHF.

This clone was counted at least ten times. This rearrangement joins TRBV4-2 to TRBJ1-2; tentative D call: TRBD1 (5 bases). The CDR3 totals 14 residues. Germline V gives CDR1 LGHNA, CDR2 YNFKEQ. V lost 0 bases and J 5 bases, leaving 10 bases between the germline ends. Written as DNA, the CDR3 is TGTGCCAGCAGCCAAGACAGGGCCCTATATGGCTACACCTTC. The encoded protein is CASSQDRALYGYTF.

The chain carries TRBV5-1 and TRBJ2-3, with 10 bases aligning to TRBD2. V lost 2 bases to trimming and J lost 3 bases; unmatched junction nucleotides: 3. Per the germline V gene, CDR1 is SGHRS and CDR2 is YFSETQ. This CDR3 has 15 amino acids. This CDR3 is CASSFGTSETDTQYF. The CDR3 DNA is TGCGCCAGCAGCTTTGGGACTAGCGAAACAGATACGCAGTATTTT.

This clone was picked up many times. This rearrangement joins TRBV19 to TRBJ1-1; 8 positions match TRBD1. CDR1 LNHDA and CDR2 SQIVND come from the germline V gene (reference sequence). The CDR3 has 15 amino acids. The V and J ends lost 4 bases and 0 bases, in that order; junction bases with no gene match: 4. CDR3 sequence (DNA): TGTGCCAGTAGTACCTGGGGACAGGTGAACACTGAAGCTTTCTTT. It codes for CASSTWGQVNTEAFF.

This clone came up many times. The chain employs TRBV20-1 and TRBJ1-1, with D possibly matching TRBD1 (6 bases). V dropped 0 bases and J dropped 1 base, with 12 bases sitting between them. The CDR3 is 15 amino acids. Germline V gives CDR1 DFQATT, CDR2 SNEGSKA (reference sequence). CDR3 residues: CSARDLYRENTEAFF. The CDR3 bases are TGCAGTGCTAGAGATCTTTACAGGGAGAACACTGAAGCTTTCTTT.